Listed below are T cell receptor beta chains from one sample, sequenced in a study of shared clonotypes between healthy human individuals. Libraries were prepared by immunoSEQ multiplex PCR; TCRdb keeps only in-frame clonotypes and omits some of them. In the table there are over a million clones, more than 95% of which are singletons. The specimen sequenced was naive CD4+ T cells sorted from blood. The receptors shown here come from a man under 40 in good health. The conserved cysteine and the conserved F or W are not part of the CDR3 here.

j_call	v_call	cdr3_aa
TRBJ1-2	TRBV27	ASRGGYYGYT
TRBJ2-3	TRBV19	ASSILAGRRTDTQY
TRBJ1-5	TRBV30	AWEGISRARQPQH
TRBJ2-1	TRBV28	ASSEAGHLPNEQF
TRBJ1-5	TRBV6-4	ASSASNSNQPQH
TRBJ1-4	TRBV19	ASSPTTGEKLF
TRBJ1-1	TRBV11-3	ASSPRWGAEAF
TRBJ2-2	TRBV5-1	ASSLLGLAGVANTGELF
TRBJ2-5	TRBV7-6	ASSYQETQY
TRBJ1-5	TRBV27	ASRESHSNQPQH
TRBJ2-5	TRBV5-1	ASSSPQETQY
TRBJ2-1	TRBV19	ASSIDRLAGASYNEQF
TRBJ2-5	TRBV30	AWYQETQY
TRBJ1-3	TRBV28	ASSLSGMNGNTIY
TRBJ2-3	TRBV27	ASSRFGGTDFLDTQY
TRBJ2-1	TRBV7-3	ASSQTTGTRHNEQF
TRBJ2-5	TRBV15	ATSRGSAGETQY
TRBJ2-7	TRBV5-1	ASSFGDVIEQY
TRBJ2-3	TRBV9	ASSVDKRTDTQY
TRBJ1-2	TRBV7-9	ASSLVGPRGNYGYT
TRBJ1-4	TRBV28	ASTSPSSNNEKLF
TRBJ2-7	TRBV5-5	ASRLAVGGYYEQY
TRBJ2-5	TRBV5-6	ASSLVSGRETQY
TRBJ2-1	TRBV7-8	ASSQQGLAENNEQF